These 24 T cell receptor beta chains originate from one sample sequenced in a study of identical twins. Each CDR3 protein gets one entry after TCRdb re-called the 5' RACE reads with MiXCR. The sample yields some 500,000 distinct CDR3 sequences, 12% to 15% seen once. This same sample was also taken into another study, of yellow fever vaccine responses in identical twins.

The sequencing sample was made of CD4+ T cells sorted from blood. All receptors come from a woman aged 18-30 years in good health.

Notes on this clonotype: The junction departs from the called germline gene at one end, perhaps through a read error. This chain joins TRBV7-7 and TRBJ2-2; no clear D gene. Germline assignment: CDR1 SSHAT and CDR2 FNYEAQ (reference sequence). The CDR3 totals 14 residues. CDR3 residues: CASSLVKDYGELFF. The CDR3 region has the DNA TGTGCTAGCAGCTTAGTCAAGGATTACGGGGAGCTGTTTTTT.

This clonotype was observed a few times. The V call is TRBV7-9, the J call TRBJ2-1, with 11 positions matching TRBD2. The CDR3 sequence is 17 residues long. After removal of 3 bases from V and 2 bases from J, the junction contained 6 bases not matched to a gene. Looked up from germline, CDR1 is SEHNR and CDR2 is FQNEAQ (reference sequence). CDR3 nucleotide sequence: TGTGCCAGCAGCTTTGGACTAGCGGGTTTCACCTACAATGAGCAGTTCTTC. It translates to CASSFGLAGFTYNEQFF. Variable domain in full (rest from reference TRBV7-9 and TRBJ2-1): DTGVSQNPRHKITKRGQNVTFRCDPISEHNRLYWYRQTLGQGPEFLTYFQNEAQLEKSRLLSDRFSAERPKGSFSTLEIQRTEQGDSAMYLCASSFGLAGFTYNEQFFGPGTRLTVL.

This clonotype appeared a few times. The chain couples TRBV18 to TRBJ2-7, with 7 bases matching TRBD1. The CDR3 is 14 residues long. CDR1 and CDR2 from the germline V gene are KGHSH and LQKENI. Trimming cost V 3 bases and J 1 base; bases outside gene matches: 3. The CDR3 loop reads CASSPGQPSYEQYF. The CDR3 nucleotides are TGTGCCAGCTCACCGGGACAGCCGTCCTACGAGCAGTACTTC.

This clonotype was seen more than once but under ten times. The chain joins TRBV30 to TRBJ2-4; D not certain. CDR3 length: 15 residues. Germline assignment: CDR1 GTSNPN and CDR2 SVGIG (reference sequence). Trimming pared 3 bases from V and 0 bases from J, leaving 12 bases between. The CDR3 protein is CAWRSRQLAKNIQYF. The CDR3 DNA is TGTGCCTGGAGGAGCCGGCAGCTAGCCAAAAACATTCAGTACTTC.

The V call is TRBV29-1, the J call TRBJ2-2; 8 bases match TRBD1. The J segment lost 3 bases and the V segment lost 5 bases, leaving 8 bases of the junction unmatched. The CDR3 covers 15 residues. Germline V gene sequence: CDR1 SQVTM, CDR2 ANQGSEA. The CDR3 DNA reads TGCAGCGTTCTACCCAGGGGGCGGGACACCGGGGAGCTGTTTTTT. Its translation: CSVLPRGRDTGELFF.

The rearrangement joins TRBV6-1 to TRBJ1-1; TRBD1 matches at 7 bases. The germline V gene encodes CDR1 MNHNS and CDR2 SASEGT. J lost 11 bases, V lost 7 bases, and 10 bases had no gene match. The CDR3 contains 12 residues. The CDR3 loop reads CASTNDRARAFF. The DNA for the CDR3 is TGTGCCAGCACCAATGACAGGGCTAGGGCTTTCTTT.

In this sample, this clonotype turned up a few times. The chain uses TRBV7-2 and TRBJ2-1; D is possibly TRBD1 (6 bases). Germline values: CDR1 SGHTA, CDR2 FQGNSA. CDR3 length: 16 residues. Trimming took 2 bases from V and 3 from J, leaving 14 bases between them. CDR3 loop: CASSLRTDVLYNEQFF. CDR3 bases: TGTGCCAGCAGCTTACGGACAGATGTCCTCTACAATGAGCAGTTCTTC.

The rearrangement joins TRBV6-2 or TRBV6-3 to TRBJ2-7; 9 bases map to TRBD2. V trimming: 2 bases; J trimming: 1 base; junction bases outside the gene matches: 18. Germline V lookup: CDR1 MNHEY, CDR2 SVGEGT. CDR3 length: 20 amino acids. Here the CDR3 reads CASSYTLLMPGLANSYEQYF. The CDR3 DNA reads as TGTGCCAGCAGTTACACACTACTTATGCCGGGACTAGCCAATTCCTACGAGCAGTACTTC.

The rearrangement links TRBV4-2 to TRBJ2-1, with D possibly matching TRBD1 (6 bases). Trimming left V 3 bases short and J 7 bases short, with 16 bases between. The CDR3 length is 15 residues. Germline assignment: CDR1 LGHNA and CDR2 YNFKEQ. CDR3 DNA: TGTGCCAGCAGCCAGGGGGCTAGACAGATTAATGAGCAGTTCTTC. Encoded protein: CASSQGARQINEQFF.

This clonotype was counted ten times or more. CDR3 sequence (DNA): TGTGCCAGCAGCTCACAATGGGACAGGGAGAGGTACAATGAGCAGTTCTTC. Translated: CASSSQWDRERYNEQFF. J is TRBJ2-1 and V is TRBV7-9, with 9 bases that match TRBD1. Germline V gives CDR1 SEHNR, CDR2 FQNEAQ (reference sequence). V lost 4 bases to trimming and J lost 4 bases; unmatched junction nucleotides: 11. The CDR3 covers 17 residues.

This clonotype was seen many times. The chain is built from TRBV14 and TRBJ2-2; 7 bases are shared with TRBD1. The CDR3 runs 15 residues. Trimming removed 4 bases from V and 6 bases from J; junction bases left unmatched: 8. Germline CDR1 is SGHDN and CDR2 is FVKESK. The CDR3 reads CASSRLQGFAGELFF. The CDR3 coding sequence is TGTGCCAGCAGCCGATTACAGGGGTTTGCCGGGGAGCTGTTTTTT.

V and J are TRBV6-5 and TRBJ2-6; D remains unclear. Trimming took 6 bases from V and 1 from J, leaving 7 bases between them. This CDR3 is 14 amino acids long. CDR1 and CDR2 from the germline V gene are MNHEY and SVGAGI. DNA for the CDR3: TGTGCCAGCAGCGCACGGTCTGGGGCCAACGTCCTGACTTTC. The encoded protein is CASSARSGANVLTF.

This clonotype turned up a few times. V gene TRBV29-1 combines with J gene TRBJ1-1; D unresolved. In germline, CDR1 is SQVTM, CDR2 ANQGSEA. The germline V and J ends were trimmed by 3 bases and 0 bases, with 8 bases remaining between them. The length of the CDR3 is 13 residues. CDR3 amino acids: CSVEMGVNTEAFF. CDR3 nucleotides: TGCAGCGTTGAGATGGGAGTGAACACTGAAGCTTTCTTT.

This clonotype appeared many times. V usage is TRBV6-4 and J usage is TRBJ2-3; TRBD1 matches at 7 bases. After removal of 4 bases from V and 0 bases from J, the junction contained 1 base not matched to a gene. The CDR3 extends over 14 amino acids. Looked up from germline, CDR1 is MRHNA and CDR2 is SNTAGT. The CDR3 DNA reads as TGTGCCAGCAGTGCGACAGGGAGCACAGATACGCAGTATTTT. It specifies CASSATGSTDTQYF.

V is TRBV5-6 and J is TRBJ1-1, with D possibly TRBD1 on 5 matching bases. The CDR3 is made up of 14 amino acids. CDR1 and CDR2 from the germline V gene are SGHDT and YYEEEE. The V end lost 3 bases, the J end lost 1 base, and 10 bases lay between the germline ends. Here the CDR3 reads CASSWGAGNTEAFF. CDR3 in DNA: TGTGCCAGCAGCTGGGGCGCTGGGAACACTGAAGCTTTCTTT.

The chain couples TRBV3-1 to TRBJ2-7, with D possibly TRBD2 on 6 matching bases. Trimming shortened V by 0 bases and J by 9 bases, and 15 bases separated the two germline ends. The CDR3 contains 14 residues. Germline CDR1 reads LGHDT; CDR2 reads YNNKEL (reference sequence). CDR3 DNA sequence: TGTGCCAGCAGCCAAGAGGGCGGAGGGAAGGGGCAGTACTTC. It specifies CASSQEGGGKGQYF.

The chain has TRBV9 and TRBJ2-5; possible D gene TRBD2, 6 bases. The CDR3 has 15 amino acids. Trimming left V 5 bases short and J 5 bases short, with 19 bases between. Germline values: CDR1 SGDLS, CDR2 YYNGEE. As DNA, the CDR3 is TGTGCCAGCAGTGAGACCATGGGACTTGGGGAGACCCAGTACTTC. This translates into CASSETMGLGETQYF.

This clonotype was detected a few times. The genes are TRBV24-1 and TRBJ2-1, with TRBD2 matching 12 bases. CDR3 size: 18 residues. V trimming: 3 bases; J trimming: 1 base; junction bases outside the gene matches: 6. The V gene's germline CDR1 is KGHDR and CDR2 SFDVKD. DNA of the CDR3: TGTGCCACCAGTGATAGACTAGCGGGAGAGGCGTCCTACAATGAGCAGTTCTTC. Translating it yields CATSDRLAGEASYNEQFF.

This clonotype came up a few times. The gene calls are TRBV4-3 and TRBJ2-3; 7 nucleotides line up with TRBD1. The trim removed 4 bases at V and 0 bases at J, leaving 10 bases unmatched. Germline loops: CDR1 LGHNA, CDR2 YSLEER. The CDR3 is 17 amino acids. CDR3 residues: CASSRRDSRQSTDTQYF. The CDR3 DNA follows: TGCGCCAGCAGCCGACGGGACAGTCGCCAAAGCACAGATACGCAGTATTTT.

The rearrangement uses TRBV6-5 and TRBJ1-1; D may be TRBD1 (6 bases). Germline lookup yields CDR1 MNHEY and CDR2 SVGAGI. This CDR3 is built from 14 residues. Trimming stripped 4 bases from V and 1 base from J, with 10 bases between. CDR3 in amino acids: CASSSLGGNTEAFF. The DNA for the CDR3 is TGTGCCAGCAGTTCTTTAGGGGGGAACACTGAAGCTTTCTTT.

The chain combines TRBV27 with TRBJ2-7, with D perhaps matching TRBD2 (6 bases). Germline assignment: CDR1 MNHEY and CDR2 SMNVEV (reference sequence). This CDR3 has 14 amino acids. Between the trimmed V and J ends, which lost 3 bases and 2 bases, there was a span of 11 bases. CDR3 region: CASSFSGKTYEQYF. The CDR3 DNA sequence: TGTGCCAGCAGTTTTAGCGGAAAAACCTACGAGCAGTACTTC.

This clonotype has just a few counts. The rearrangement links TRBV6-1 to TRBJ2-1, with a tentative D call TRBD2 (5 bases). CDR3 size: 13 residues. In germline, CDR1 is MNHNS, CDR2 SASEGT. V was shortened by 10 bases and J by 5 bases, with 15 bases between the two germline ends. The CDR3 spells CATWEPLNNEQFF. The CDR3 region has the DNA TGTGCCACCTGGGAGCCCCTCAACAATGAGCAGTTCTTC.

The chain couples TRBV11-2 to TRBJ2-7; D is perhaps TRBD2 (6 bases). The length of the CDR3 is 14 residues. Germline assignment: CDR1 SGHAT and CDR2 FQNNGV. Trimming cost V 1 base and J 7 bases, with 14 bases left between them. This chain's CDR3 is CASSLVAQRGEQYF. The CDR3 DNA is TGTGCCAGCAGCTTAGTTGCCCAACGGGGGGAGCAGTACTTC.

Many counts were recorded for this clonotype. J is TRBJ1-2 and V is TRBV4-1; D unresolved. This CDR3 is 13 amino acids long. Looked up from germline, CDR1 is MGHRA and CDR2 is YSYEKL. Trimming removed 0 bases from V and 8 bases from J, with 10 bases in between. CDR3 loop: CASSQDLPLGYTF. CDR3 in DNA: TGCGCCAGCAGCCAAGATCTCCCCTTAGGCTACACCTTC.